The present entry profiles one TCR beta chain with its context. This record belongs to a study of blood T cell repertoires in COVID-19. The trim removed 0 bases at V and 4 bases at J, leaving 1 base unmatched. The CDR3 runs to 16 residues. The germline gives CDR1 SGDLS, CDR2 YYNGEE. Clones were sequenced by immunoSEQ multiplex PCR, and TCRdb holds only the in-frame ones, with some missing. This table has some 190,000 clones, roughly 86% appearing once. Adults between about 18 and 95 years of age took part from about two dozen US areas. Donors were grouped by their self-reported clinical history. The sample taken for sequencing was PBMCs or T cells enriched from blood (not recorded which). This clonotype was obtained from a middle-aged woman in a cohort exposed to, infected with or recovered from COVID-19 (not recorded which). The rearrangement links TRBV9 to TRBJ2-1, with TRBD2 matching 13 bases. In DNA, the CDR3 is TGTGCCAGCAGCGTAGTGACTAGCGGGGGGTACAATGAGCAGTTCTTC. It is translated as CASSVVTSGGYNEQFF.